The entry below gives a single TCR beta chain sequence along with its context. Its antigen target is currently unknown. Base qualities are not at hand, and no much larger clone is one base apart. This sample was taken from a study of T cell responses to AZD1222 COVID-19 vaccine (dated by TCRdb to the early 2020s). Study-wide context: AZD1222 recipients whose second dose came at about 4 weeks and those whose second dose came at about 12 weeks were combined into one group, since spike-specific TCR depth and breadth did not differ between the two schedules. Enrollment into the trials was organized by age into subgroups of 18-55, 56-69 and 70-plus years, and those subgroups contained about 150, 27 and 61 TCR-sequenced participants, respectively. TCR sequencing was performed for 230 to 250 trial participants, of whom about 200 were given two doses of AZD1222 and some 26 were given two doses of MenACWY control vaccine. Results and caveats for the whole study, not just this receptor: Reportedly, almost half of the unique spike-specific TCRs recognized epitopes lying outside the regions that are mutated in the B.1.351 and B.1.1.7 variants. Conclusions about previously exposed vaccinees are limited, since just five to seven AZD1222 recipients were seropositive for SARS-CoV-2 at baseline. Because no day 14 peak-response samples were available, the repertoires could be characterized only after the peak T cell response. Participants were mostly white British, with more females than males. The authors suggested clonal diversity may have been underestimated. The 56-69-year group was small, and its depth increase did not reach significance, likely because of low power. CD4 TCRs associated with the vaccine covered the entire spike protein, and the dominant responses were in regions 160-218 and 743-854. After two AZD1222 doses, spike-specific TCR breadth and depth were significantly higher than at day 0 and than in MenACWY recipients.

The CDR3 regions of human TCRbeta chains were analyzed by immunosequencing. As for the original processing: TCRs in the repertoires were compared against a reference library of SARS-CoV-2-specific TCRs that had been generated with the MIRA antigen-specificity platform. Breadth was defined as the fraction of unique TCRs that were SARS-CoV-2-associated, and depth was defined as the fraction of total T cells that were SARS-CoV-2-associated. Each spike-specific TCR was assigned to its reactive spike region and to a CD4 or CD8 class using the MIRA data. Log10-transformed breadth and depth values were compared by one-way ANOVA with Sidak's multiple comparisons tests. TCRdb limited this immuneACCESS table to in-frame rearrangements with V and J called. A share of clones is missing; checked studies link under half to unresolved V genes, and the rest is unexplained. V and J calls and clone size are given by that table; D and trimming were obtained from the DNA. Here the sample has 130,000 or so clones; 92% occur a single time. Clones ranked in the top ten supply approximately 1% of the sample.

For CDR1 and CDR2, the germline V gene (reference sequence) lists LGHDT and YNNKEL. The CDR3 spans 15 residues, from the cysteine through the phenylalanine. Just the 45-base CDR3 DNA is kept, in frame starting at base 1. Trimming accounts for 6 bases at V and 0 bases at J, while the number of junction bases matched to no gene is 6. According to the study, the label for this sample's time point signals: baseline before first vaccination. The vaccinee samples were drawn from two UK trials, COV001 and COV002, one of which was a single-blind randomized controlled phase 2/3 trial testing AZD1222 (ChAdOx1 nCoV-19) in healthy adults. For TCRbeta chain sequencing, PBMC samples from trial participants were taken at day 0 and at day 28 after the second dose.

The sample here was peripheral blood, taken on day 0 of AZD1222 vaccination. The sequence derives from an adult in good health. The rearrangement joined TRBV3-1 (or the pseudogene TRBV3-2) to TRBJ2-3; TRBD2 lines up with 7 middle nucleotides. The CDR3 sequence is CASRLSGRSTDTQYF. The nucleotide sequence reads TGTGCCAGCAGACTTAGCGGGCGCAGCACAGATACGCAGTATTTT.